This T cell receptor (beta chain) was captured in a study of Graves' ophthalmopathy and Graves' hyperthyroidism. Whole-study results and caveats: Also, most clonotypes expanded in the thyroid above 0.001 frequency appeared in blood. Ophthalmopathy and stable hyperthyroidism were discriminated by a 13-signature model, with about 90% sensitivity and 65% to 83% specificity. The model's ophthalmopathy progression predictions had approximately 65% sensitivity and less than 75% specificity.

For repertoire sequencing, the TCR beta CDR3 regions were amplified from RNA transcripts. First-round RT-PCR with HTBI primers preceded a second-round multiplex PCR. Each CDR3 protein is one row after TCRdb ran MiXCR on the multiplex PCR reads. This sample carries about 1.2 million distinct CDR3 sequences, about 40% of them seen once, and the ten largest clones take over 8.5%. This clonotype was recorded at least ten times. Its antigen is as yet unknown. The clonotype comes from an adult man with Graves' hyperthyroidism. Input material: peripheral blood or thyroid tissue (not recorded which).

The CDR3 protein is CASEAGPSYEQYF. CDR3 DNA sequence: TGTGCCAGTGAGGCCGGGCCCTCCTACGAGCAGTACTTC. This sequence joins TRBV19 and TRBJ2-7, with D unclear. The CDR3 length is 13 residues. V shed 8 bases and J shed 0 bases, with 11 bases lying between them. Germline CDR1 reads LNHDA; CDR2 reads SQIVND (reference sequence).